A single sample is the source of the 9 T cell receptor beta chains below, sequenced in a study of CD8 T cells in ankylosing spondylitis. A single record per CDR3 protein comes from TCRdb applying MiXCR to the 5' RACE reads. The sample has 340,000 or so distinct CDR3 sequences, roughly 15% seen once. The sequencing input was blood, either unsorted or a sorted T cell fraction (not recorded which). The source is a male donor with ankylosing spondylitis or in good health (not recorded which).

The chain recombines TRBV6-1 with TRBJ2-6, with no clear D. Germline V gene data show CDR1 as MNHNS and CDR2 as SASEGT. The CDR3 has 14 residues. Trimming took 11 bases from V and 0 from J, leaving 11 bases between them. For the CDR3, the DNA is TGTGCCTGCCTCGGAACCTCTGGGGCCAACGTCCTGACTTTC. Its protein product is CACLGTSGANVLTF.

CDR3 sequence (DNA): TGTGCCAGCAGAAGACAGGGGGCGAGCACTGAAGCTTTCTTT. Its translation is CASRRQGASTEAFF. This chain uses TRBV12-3 or TRBV12-4 with TRBJ1-1; 10 nucleotides agree with TRBD1. The CDR3 is 14 residues long. After removal of 6 bases from V and 4 bases from J, the junction contained 5 bases not matched to a gene.

This chain joins TRBV4-1 and TRBJ1-1; D is perhaps TRBD1 (6 bases). The germline CDR1 and CDR2 sequences are MGHRA and YSYEKL. Between the trimmed V and J ends, which lost 0 bases and 5 bases, there was a span of 13 bases. The CDR3 spans 15 residues. The CDR3 reads CASSQEGGRGTEAFF. DNA of the CDR3: TGCGCCAGCAGCCAAGAAGGGGGACGGGGAACTGAAGCTTTCTTT.

J is TRBJ2-1 and V is TRBV4-2; TRBD1 matches at 7 bases. With 0 bases clipped from V and 7 bases from J, the junction kept 9 bases outside the gene matches. CDR1 is LGHNA and CDR2 is YNFKEQ in the germline V gene. The CDR3 runs 16 residues. The CDR3 here is CASSQDLGQLRNEQFF. CDR3 in DNA: TGTGCCAGCAGCCAAGATCTGGGACAGCTCCGGAATGAGCAGTTCTTC.

This sequence joins TRBV29-1 and TRBJ2-5; D call uncertain. This CDR3 has 13 residues. CDR1 is SQVTM, CDR2 ANQGSEA, per germline. Trimming took off 0 bases at V and 4 bases at J, with 9 bases between the two ends. For the CDR3, the DNA is TGCAGCGTTGAAGATCGGATAGGAGAGACCCAGTACTTC. It encodes CSVEDRIGETQYF.

This clonotype showed up just a few times. The chain combines TRBV6-1 with TRBJ2-7; 7 bases line up with TRBD1. The CDR3 runs to 16 residues. V gave up 6 bases and J gave up 1 base; unmatched junction bases: 12. Germline V gene lookup returns CDR1 MNHNS and CDR2 SASEGT. The chain's CDR3 is CASRETRDSRSYEQYF. CDR3 coding DNA: TGTGCCAGCAGGGAGACCCGGGACAGCCGATCCTACGAGCAGTACTTC.

This clonotype turned up a few times. V usage is TRBV5-1 and J usage is TRBJ2-3; D remains unclear. V lost 0 bases and J 5 bases, leaving 10 bases between the germline ends. Germline loops: CDR1 SGHRS, CDR2 YFSETQ. There are 14 residues in the CDR3. The CDR3 DNA is TGCGCCAGCAGCTTGGGGCCAAAGGGAGATACGCAGTATTTT. This gives the protein CASSLGPKGDTQYF.

This clonotype was picked up many times. CDR3 region: CASSLAGGQAAEKLFF. In nucleotides, the CDR3 is TGTGCCAGCAGCTTAGCCGGCGGACAGGCCGCGGAAAAACTGTTTTTT. This sequence joins TRBV7-9 and TRBJ1-4, with 7 bases that match TRBD1. The J segment lost 8 bases and the V segment lost 0 bases, leaving 9 bases of the junction unmatched. This CDR3 is built from 16 residues. Germline V gene sequence: CDR1 SEHNR, CDR2 FQNEAQ (reference sequence).

V gene TRBV6-5 combines with J gene TRBJ1-5; D remains ambiguous. The CDR3 spans 14 residues. Between the trimmed V and J ends, which lost 0 bases and 5 bases, there was a span of 8 bases. Germline CDR1 reads MNHEY; CDR2 reads SVGAGI. CDR3 DNA: TGTGCCAGCAGTTACTCGAGTCCGTATCAGCCCCAGCATTTT. It yields the protein CASSYSSPYQPQHF.